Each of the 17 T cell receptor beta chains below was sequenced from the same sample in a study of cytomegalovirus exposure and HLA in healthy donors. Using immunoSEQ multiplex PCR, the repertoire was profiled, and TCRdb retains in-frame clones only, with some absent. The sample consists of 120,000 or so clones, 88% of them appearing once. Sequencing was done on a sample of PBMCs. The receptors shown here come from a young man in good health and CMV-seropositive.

CDR3: CASSSSNSWASTDTQYF. The CDR3 DNA reads as TGTGCCAGCAGTTCATCGAATAGTTGGGCTAGCACAGATACGCAGTATTTT. The chain employs TRBV28 and TRBJ2-3; D not resolved. Germline V lookup: CDR1 MDHEN, CDR2 SYDVKM. The germline V and J ends were trimmed by 4 bases and 0 bases, with 17 bases remaining between them. The CDR3 extends over 17 amino acids.

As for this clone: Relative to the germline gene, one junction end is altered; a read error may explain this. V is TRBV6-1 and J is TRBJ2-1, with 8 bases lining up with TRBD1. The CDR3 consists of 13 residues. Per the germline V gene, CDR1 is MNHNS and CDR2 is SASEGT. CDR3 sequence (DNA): TGTGCCAGCAGTGAAGTTATCGGACAGGGTGGAATCTTC. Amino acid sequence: CASSEVIGQGGIF.

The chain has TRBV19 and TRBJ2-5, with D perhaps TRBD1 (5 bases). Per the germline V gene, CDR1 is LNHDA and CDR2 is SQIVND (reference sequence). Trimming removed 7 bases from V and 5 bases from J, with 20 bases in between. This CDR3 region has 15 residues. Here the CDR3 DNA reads TGTGCCAGTAATACCCCAAGCCAGGGATTGGAGACCCAGTACTTC. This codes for CASNTPSQGLETQYF.

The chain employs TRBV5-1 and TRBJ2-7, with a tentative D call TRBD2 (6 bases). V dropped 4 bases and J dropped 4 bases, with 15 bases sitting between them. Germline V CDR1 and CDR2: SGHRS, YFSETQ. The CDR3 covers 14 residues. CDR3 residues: CASSGRTRGYEQYF. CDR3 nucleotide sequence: TGCGCCAGCAGCGGGAGGACCCGGGGGTACGAGCAGTACTTC. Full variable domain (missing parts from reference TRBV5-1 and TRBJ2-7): KAGVTQTPRYLIKTRGQQVTLSCSPISGHRSVSWYQQTPGQGLQFLFEYFSETQRNKGNFPGRFSGRQFSNSRSEMNVSTLELGDSALYLCASSGRTRGYEQYFGPGTRLTVT.

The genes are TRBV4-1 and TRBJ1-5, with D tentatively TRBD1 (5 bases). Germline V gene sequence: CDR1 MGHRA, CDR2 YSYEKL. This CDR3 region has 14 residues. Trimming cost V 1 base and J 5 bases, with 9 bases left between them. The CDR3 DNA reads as TGCGCCAGCAGCCAAGGCAGGGCGCATCAGCCCCAGCATTTT. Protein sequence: CASSQGRAHQPQHF.

The CDR3 sequence is CASSEVLGGRGNSPLHF. The CDR3, as DNA: TGTGCCAGCAGTGAAGTCCTCGGGGGGAGGGGGAATTCACCCCTCCACTTT. This chain joins TRBV6-1 and TRBJ1-6, with D possibly TRBD1 on 6 matching bases. The CDR3 has 17 residues. Germline assignment: CDR1 MNHNS and CDR2 SASEGT. Trimming stripped 1 base from V and 7 bases from J, with 17 bases between.

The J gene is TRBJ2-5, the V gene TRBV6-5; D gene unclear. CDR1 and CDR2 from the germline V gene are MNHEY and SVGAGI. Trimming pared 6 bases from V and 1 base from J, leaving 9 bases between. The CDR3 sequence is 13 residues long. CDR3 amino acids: CASSPTGQETQYF. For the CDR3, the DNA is TGTGCCAGCAGCCCGACGGGCCAAGAGACCCAGTACTTC.

The CDR3 reads CASSSQRRGYTF. As DNA, the CDR3 is TGTGCCAGCTCGTCGCAACGCAGGGGCTACACCTTC. The V call is TRBV6-5, the J call TRBJ1-2; D unresolved. V lost 8 bases and J 8 bases, leaving 15 bases between the germline ends. CDR3 length equals 12 residues. Germline V gives CDR1 MNHEY, CDR2 SVGAGI.

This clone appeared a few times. The CDR3 DNA sequence: TGCGCCAGCAGCCCCATAGGAGCAGGGCAATATGGCTACACCTTC. Translation gives CASSPIGAGQYGYTF. This rearrangement joins TRBV4-1 to TRBJ1-2, with a possible D match to TRBD1 (5 bases). The CDR3 runs 15 residues. The germline V gene encodes CDR1 MGHRA and CDR2 YSYEKL. With 4 bases removed from V and 5 bases from J, the gap between germline ends came to 17 bases.

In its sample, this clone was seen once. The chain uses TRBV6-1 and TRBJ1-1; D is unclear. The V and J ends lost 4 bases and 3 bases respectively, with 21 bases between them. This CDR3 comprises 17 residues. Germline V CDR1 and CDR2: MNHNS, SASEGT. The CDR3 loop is CASSAPDSNLGDTEAFF. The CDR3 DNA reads TGTGCCAGCAGTGCCCCGGATAGTAACCTGGGCGACACTGAAGCTTTCTTT.

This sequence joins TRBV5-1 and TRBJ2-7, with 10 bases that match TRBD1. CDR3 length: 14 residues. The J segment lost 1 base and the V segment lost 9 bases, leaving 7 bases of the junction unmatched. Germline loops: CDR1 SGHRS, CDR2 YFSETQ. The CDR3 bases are TGCGCCAACCCGACAGGGGGCTCGTCCTACGAGCAGTACTTC. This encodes CANPTGGSSYEQYF.

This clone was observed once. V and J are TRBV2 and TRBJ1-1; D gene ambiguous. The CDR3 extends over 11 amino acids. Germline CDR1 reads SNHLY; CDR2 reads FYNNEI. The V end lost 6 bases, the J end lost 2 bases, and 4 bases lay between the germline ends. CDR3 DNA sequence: TGTGCCAGCAGGGGCAACACTGAAGCTTTCTTT. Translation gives CASRGNTEAFF.

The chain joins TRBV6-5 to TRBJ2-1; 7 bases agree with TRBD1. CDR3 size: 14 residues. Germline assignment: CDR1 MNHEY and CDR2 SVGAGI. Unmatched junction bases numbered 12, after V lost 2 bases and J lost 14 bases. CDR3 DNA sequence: TGTGCCAGCAGTTACACACGACAGGGAAGATTTGAGTTCTTC. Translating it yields CASSYTRQGRFEFF.

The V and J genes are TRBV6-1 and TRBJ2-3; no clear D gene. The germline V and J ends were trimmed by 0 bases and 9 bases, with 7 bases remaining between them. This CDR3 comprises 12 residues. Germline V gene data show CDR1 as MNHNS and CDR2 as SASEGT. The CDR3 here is CASSEAMRTQYF. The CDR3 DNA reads TGTGCCAGCAGTGAAGCTATGAGGACGCAGTATTTT.

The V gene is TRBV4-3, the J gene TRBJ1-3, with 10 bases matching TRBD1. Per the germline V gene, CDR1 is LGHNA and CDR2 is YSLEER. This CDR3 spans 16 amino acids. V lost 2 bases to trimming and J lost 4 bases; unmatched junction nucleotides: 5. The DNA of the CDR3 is TGCGCCAGCAGCCAATCTCCGGGACAGGGGGGAAACACCATATATTTT. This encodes CASSQSPGQGGNTIYF.

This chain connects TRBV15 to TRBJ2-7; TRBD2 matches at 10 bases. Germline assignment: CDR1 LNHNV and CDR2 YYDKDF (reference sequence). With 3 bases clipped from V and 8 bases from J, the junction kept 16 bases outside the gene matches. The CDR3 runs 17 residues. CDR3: CATSSMPPAGGIRQQYF. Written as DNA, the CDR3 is TGTGCCACCAGCAGCATGCCCCCAGCGGGGGGGATAAGGCAGCAGTACTTC.

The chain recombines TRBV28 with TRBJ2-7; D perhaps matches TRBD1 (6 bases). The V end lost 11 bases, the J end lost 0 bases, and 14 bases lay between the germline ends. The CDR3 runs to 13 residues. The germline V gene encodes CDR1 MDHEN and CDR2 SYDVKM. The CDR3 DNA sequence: TGTGCCCTACGCGGACAGAGCTCCTACGAGCAGTACTTC. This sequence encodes CALRGQSSYEQYF.